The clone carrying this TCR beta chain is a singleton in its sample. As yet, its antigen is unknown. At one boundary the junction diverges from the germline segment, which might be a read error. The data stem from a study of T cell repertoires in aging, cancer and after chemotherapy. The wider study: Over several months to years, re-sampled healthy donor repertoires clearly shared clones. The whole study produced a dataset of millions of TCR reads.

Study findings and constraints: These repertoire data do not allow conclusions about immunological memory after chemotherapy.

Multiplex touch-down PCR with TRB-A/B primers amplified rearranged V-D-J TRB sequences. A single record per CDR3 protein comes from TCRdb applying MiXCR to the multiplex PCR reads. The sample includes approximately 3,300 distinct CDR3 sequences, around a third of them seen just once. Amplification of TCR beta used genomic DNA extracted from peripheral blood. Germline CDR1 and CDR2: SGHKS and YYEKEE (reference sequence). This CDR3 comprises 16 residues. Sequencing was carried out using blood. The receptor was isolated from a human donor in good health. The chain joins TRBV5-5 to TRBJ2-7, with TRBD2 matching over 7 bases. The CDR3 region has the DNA TGCGCCAGCAGCTTGCTTGGGGGACTAAGCTCCTACGAGCAGTACTTC. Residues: CASSLLGGLSSYEQYF.